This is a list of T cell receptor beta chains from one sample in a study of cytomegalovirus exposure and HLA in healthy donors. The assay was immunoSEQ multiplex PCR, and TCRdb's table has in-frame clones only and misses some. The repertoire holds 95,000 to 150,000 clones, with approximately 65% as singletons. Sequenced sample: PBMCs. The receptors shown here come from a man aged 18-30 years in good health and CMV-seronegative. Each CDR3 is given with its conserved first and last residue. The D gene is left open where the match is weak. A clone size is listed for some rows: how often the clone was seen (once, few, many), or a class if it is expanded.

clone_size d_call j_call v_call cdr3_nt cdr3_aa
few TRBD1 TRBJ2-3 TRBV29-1 TGCAGCGTCCTACCCGGGACAGGGGGCTGGGATACGCAGTATTTT CSVLPGTGGWDTQYF
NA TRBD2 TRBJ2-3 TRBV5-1 TGCGCCAGCAGCTTGGGTTTACTAGCGGGCACAGATACGCAGTATTTT CASSLGLLAGTDTQYF
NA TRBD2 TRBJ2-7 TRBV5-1 TGCGCCAGCAGCTCGATCAAAAGGACTAGCGGGGCCTCCTACGAGCAGTACTTC CASSSIKRTSGASYEQYF
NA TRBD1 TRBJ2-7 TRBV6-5 TGTGCCAGCAGTTACCCTTCGACAGGGGGCTACGAGCAGTACTTC CASSYPSTGGYEQYF
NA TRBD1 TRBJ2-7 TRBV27 TGTGCCTGCAGCTCGGTGTTTAGGACAGGGCTTTCCGAGCAGTACTTC CACSSVFRTGLSEQYF
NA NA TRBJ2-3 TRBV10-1 TGCGCCAGCAGTGAGTCGCGGGGAGATACGCAGTATTTT CASSESRGDTQYF
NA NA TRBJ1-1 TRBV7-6 TGTGCCAGCAGCTTTAGTCCAAACACTGAAGCTTTCTTT CASSFSPNTEAFF
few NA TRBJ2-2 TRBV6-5 TGTGCCAGCAGTTCTAACACCGGGGAGCTGTTTTTT CASSSNTGELFF
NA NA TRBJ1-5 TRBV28 TGTGCCAGCAGTTTATCATCAGGGCCCGGTTGGCCCCAGCATTTT CASSLSSGPGWPQHF
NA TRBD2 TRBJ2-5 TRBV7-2 TGTGCCAGCAGCTTGGTCCCGGGACTAGCGGGAGAACAGACCCAGTACTTC CASSLVPGLAGEQTQYF
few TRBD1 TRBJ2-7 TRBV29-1 TGCAGCGTTGTTCAGGGGGCCACCTACGAGCAGTACTTC CSVVQGATYEQYF
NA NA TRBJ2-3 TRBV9 TGTGCCAGCAGCACGAGACCGCGGGGGCCAAGCACAGATACGCAGTATTTT CASSTRPRGPSTDTQYF
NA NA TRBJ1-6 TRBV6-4 TGTGCCAGCAGGAGGGCGTCGCATTCACCCCTCCACTTT CASRRASHSPLHF
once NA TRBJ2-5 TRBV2 TGTGCCAGCTCCGGCCTAGTCGGCAAAGAGACCCAGTACTTC CASSGLVGKETQYF
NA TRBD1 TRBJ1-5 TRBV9 TGTGCCAGCAGCGCAGGGACAGGGGAGGGCAATCAGCCCCAGCATTTT CASSAGTGEGNQPQHF
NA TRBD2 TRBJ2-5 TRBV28 TGTGCCAGCAGAAAAGCGGGGGTGAGACTCGAGACCCAGTACTTC CASRKAGVRLETQYF
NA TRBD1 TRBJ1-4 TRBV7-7 TGTGCCAGCAGCTTTATTCTCGGGACAGGGCATGAGATCAATGAAAAACTGTTTTTT CASSFILGTGHEINEKLFF
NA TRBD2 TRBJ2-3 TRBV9 TGTGCCAGCAGCGGAACCCCGGGACTAGCGGGGGCCTTCACAGATACGCAGTATTTT CASSGTPGLAGAFTDTQYF
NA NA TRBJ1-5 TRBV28 TGTGCCAGCAGTTTACAGGCAGGGATCATGCCCCAGCATTTT CASSLQAGIMPQHF
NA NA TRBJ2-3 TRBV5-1 TGCGCCAGCAGCTTGAGAGCTAGCACAGATACGCAGTATTTT CASSLRASTDTQYF
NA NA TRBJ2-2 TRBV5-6 TGTGCCAGCAGCTTTGGTGGGAGTAGCACCGGGGAGCTGTTTTTT CASSFGGSSTGELFF
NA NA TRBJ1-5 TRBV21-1 TGTGCCAGCAGGATGGCTTTTTGGGACAGAAGTAAAATTCTGACTCAGCCCCAGCATTTT CASRMAFWDRSKILTQPQHF
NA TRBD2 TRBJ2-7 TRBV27 TGTGCCAGCAGTTTATCATGGGGACTAGCGGGAACGAGGGAGCAGTACTTC CASSLSWGLAGTREQYF
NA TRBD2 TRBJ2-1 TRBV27 TGTGCCAGCGGAAGACTAGCGGGAGTTAACTACAATGAGCAGTTCTTC CASGRLAGVNYNEQFF
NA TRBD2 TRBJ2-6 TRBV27 TGTGCCAGCAGTTTGGAGCGGGGGACTGGGGCCAACGTCCTGACTTTC CASSLERGTGANVLTF
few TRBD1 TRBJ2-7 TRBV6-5 TGTGCCAGCAGCAACGGACAGGGTCACTACGAGCAGTACTTC CASSNGQGHYEQYF
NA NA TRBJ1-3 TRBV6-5 TGTGCCAGCAGTTACCGCACAGCCTCTGGAAACACCATATATTTT CASSYRTASGNTIYF
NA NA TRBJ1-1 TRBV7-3 TGTGCCAGCAGCTCCACAGGGACCACTGAAGCTTTCTTT CASSSTGTTEAFF
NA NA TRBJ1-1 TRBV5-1 TGCGCCAGCAGAACAGGGCCTATGAACACTGAAGCTTTCTTT CASRTGPMNTEAFF
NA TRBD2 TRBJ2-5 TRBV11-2 TGTGCCAGCAGCTTCACTAGCGGGGTCCAAGAGACCCAGTACTTC CASSFTSGVQETQYF
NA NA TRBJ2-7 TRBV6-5 TGTGCCAGCAGTCCAGACAGGCCCTACGAGCAGTACTTC CASSPDRPYEQYF
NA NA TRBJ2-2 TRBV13 TGTGCCAGCAGCACCCCGTACGGCCGCACCCAGGCAACCGGGGAGCTGTTTTTT CASSTPYGRTQATGELFF
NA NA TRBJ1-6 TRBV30 TGTGCCTGTGAGCCGGGGGGTGGTTCACCCCTCCACTTT CACEPGGGSPLHF
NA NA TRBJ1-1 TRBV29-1 TGCAGCGTTATGAGGGAGAACACTGAAGCTTTCTTT CSVMRENTEAFF
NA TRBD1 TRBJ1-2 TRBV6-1 TGTGCCAGCAGTGACGTTGGACAGGGGGCGAAAGGCTACACCTTC CASSDVGQGAKGYTF
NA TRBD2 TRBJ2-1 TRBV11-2 TGTGCCAGCAGATCACTAGCGGGGGTGACCTACAATGAGCAGTTCTTC CASRSLAGVTYNEQFF
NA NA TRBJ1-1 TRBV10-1 TGCGCCAGCAGCGACAATTCAGGGGCTGAAGTTTTCTTT CASSDNSGAEVFF
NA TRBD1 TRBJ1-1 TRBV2 TGTGCCAGCGCCTCACCGGACAGGGATAGAGCTTTCTTT CASASPDRDRAFF
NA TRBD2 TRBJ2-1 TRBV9 TGTGCCAGCAGCGTAGGGACTAGCGCAAATGAGCAGTTCTTC CASSVGTSANEQFF
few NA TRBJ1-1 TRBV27 TGTGCCAGCAGTTTGGGCAGAACGAACACTGAAGCTTTCTTT CASSLGRTNTEAFF
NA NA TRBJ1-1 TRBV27 TGTGCCAGCAGTCCCGCGGGGGTAGGGACTGAAGCTTTCTTT CASSPAGVGTEAFF
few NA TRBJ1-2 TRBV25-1 TGTGCCAGCAACTGGGGCGGGGGATCGCAGGGCTACACCTTC CASNWGGGSQGYTF
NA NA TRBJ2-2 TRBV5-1 TGCGCCAGCAGCCTTAGCGGTCCAGGAAATACCGGGGAGCTGTTTTTT CASSLSGPGNTGELFF
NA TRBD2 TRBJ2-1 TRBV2 TGTGCCAGCAACTTGGGGGGGAGCAGAGGACCGGATGAGCAGTTCTTC CASNLGGSRGPDEQFF
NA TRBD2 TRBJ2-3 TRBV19 TGTGCCAGTAGACGACTAGCCCTCGACACAGATACGCAGTATTTT CASRRLALDTDTQYF
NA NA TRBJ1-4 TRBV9 TGTGCCAGCAGCGTAGCCCCGACTAATGAAAAACTGTTTTTT CASSVAPTNEKLFF
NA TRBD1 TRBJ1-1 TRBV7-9 TGTGCCAGCAGCCGGCCCTATAAAAGGGGGCCGGGCACTGAAGCTTTCTTT CASSRPYKRGPGTEAFF
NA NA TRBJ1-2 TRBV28 TGTGCCAGCAGCCCGCAGACTAAAATGCATGGCTACACCTTC CASSPQTKMHGYTF
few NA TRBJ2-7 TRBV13 TGTGCCAGCAGCTCTGACGACAGATCTATCTACGAGCAGTACTTC CASSSDDRSIYEQYF
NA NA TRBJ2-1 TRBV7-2 TGTGCCAGCAGCCACCCCGGAGGGGAGCAGTTCTTC CASSHPGGEQFF
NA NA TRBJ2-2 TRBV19 TGTGCCAGTAGTATGGGCAGAACCGGGGAGCTGTTTTTT CASSMGRTGELFF
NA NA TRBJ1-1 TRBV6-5 TGTGCCAGCAGCCGCTACGGCACTGAAGCTTTCTTT CASSRYGTEAFF
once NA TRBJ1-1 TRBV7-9 TGTGCCAGCAGAAACTTGAACACTGAAGCTTTCTTT CASRNLNTEAFF
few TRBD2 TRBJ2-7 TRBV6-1 TGTGCCAGCAGTGTAGCGGGGAGCTACGAGCAGTACTTC CASSVAGSYEQYF
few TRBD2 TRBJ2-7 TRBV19 TGTGCCAGTAGTCCCAGCGGGGCTTACGAGCAGTACTTC CASSPSGAYEQYF
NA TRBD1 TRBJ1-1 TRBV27 TGTGCCAGCAGTTTGACAGGGGGCTGGACTGAAGCTTTCTTT CASSLTGGWTEAFF
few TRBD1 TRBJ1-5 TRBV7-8 TGTGCCAGCAGCTTAGAACGGGGACAGAATCAGCCCCAGCATTTT CASSLERGQNQPQHF